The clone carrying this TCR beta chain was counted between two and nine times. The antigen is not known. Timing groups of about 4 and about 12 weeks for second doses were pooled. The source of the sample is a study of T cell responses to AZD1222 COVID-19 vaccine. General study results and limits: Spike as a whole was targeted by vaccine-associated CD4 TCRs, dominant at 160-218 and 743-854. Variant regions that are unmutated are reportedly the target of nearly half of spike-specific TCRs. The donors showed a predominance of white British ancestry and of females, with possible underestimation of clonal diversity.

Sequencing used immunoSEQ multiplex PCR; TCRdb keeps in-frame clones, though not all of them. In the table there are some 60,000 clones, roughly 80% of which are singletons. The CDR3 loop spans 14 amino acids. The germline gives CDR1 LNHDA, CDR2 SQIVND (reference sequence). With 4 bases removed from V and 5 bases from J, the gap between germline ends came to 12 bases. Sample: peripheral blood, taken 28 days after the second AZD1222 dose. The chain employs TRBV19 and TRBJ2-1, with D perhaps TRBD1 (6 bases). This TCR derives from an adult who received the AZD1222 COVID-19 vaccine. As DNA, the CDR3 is TGTGCCAGTAGTAGATTCGGACAGCACAATGAGCAGTTCTTC. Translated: CASSRFGQHNEQFF.